This T cell receptor (beta chain) was recovered during a study of identical twins. This clonotype was seen a few times. Unmatched junction bases numbered 8, after V lost 3 bases and J lost 4 bases. This CDR3 contains 17 residues. Using its own MiXCR run on the 5' RACE reads, TCRdb lists one record per CDR3 protein. The sample has 650,000 to 750,000 distinct CDR3 sequences, around 21% seen once. This same sample was also taken into another study, of T cells expressing NK-cell markers. That investigation notes: The eight sequenced donors comprised seven who were HCMV-seropositive and one who was seronegative. The authors applied an anti-gamma-delta TCR antibody in several experiments, and it restricted sorting to alpha-beta TCR T cells. Of the CD8+ T cell pool in several donors, roughly 1.0-7.0% was accounted for by dominant NKG2C+ clonotypes.

The clonotype comes from a woman aged 18-29 years in good health. The source material was PBMCs. V gene TRBV12-3 or TRBV12-4 combines with J gene TRBJ2-1; 11 nucleotides line up with TRBD2. In DNA, the CDR3 is TGTGCCAGCAGTTTCGGGACTAGCGGCTTCAAATACAATGAGCAGTTCTTC. Translation gives CASSFGTSGFKYNEQFF.